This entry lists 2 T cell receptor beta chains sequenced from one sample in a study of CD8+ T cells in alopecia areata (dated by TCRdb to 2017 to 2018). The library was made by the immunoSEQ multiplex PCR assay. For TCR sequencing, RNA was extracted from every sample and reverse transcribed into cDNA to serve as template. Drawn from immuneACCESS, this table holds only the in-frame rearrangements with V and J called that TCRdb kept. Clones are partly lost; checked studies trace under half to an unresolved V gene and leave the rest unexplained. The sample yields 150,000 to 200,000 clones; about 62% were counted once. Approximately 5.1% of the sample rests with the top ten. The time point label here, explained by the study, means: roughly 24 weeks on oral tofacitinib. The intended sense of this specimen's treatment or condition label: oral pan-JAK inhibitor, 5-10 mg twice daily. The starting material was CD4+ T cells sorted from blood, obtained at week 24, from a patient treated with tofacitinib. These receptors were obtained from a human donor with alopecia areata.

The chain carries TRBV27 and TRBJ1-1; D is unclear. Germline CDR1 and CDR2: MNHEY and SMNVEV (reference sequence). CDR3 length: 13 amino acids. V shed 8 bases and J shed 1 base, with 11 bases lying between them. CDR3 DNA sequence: TGTGCCAGCCGACCGAATCAGAACACTGAAGCTTTCTTT. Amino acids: CASRPNQNTEAFF.

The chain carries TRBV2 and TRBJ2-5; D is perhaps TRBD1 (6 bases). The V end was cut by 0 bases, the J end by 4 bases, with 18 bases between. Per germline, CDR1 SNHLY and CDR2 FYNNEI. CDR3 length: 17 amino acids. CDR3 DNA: TGTGCCAGCAGTGAAGCAGCTGGGGGCTTGGGTGCAGAGACCCAGTACTTC. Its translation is CASSEAAGGLGAETQYF.